These 27 T cell receptor beta chains originate from one sample sequenced in a study of blood T cells in healthy people across ages. Alongside a J-beta primer mix, a sample-barcoded 5' primer served in a second PCR lasting about 7 to 12 cycles. From the 5' RACE reads, TCRdb called clonotypes with MiXCR, one entry per CDR3 protein. The repertoire has some 1,800,000 distinct CDR3 sequences, approximately 39% of them found once; the top ten carry roughly 23%. The sequencing sample was made of blood. These receptors were collected from a human donor in good health.

This clonotype has only a few counts. V is TRBV10-3 and J is TRBJ1-2, with D perhaps TRBD1 (5 bases). The length of the CDR3 is 14 residues. Looked up from germline, CDR1 is ENHRY and CDR2 is SYGVKD. Trimming cost V 2 bases and J 2 bases, with 9 bases left between them. CDR3 DNA sequence: TGTGCCATCAGTGAGCTGGACACAAACTATGGCTACACCTTC. Its translation: CAISELDTNYGYTF.

The chain recombines TRBV5-1 with TRBJ2-1, with D tentatively TRBD1 or TRBD2 (5 bases each). The V end was cut by 6 bases, the J end by 13 bases, with 17 bases between. Germline values: CDR1 SGHRS, CDR2 YFSETQ. This CDR3 contains 12 residues. Here the CDR3 reads CASTGLQETQFF. The CDR3 region has the DNA TGCGCCAGCACGGGGCTTCAAGAGACCCAGTTCTTC.

The rearrangement uses TRBV4-2 and TRBJ2-5; D possibly matches TRBD1 or TRBD2 (5 bases each). The CDR3 is 15 residues long. From germline, CDR1 is LGHNA and CDR2 YNFKEQ. V gave up 0 bases and J gave up 1 base, with 9 bases separating them. The CDR3 spells CASSQEKGTQETQYF. In nucleotides, the CDR3 is TGTGCCAGCAGCCAAGAGAAGGGGACCCAAGAGACCCAGTACTTC.

A word on this clonotype: A read error may account for a junction end that differs from germline. The chain uses TRBV7-3 and TRBJ2-6; no clear D gene. Per germline, CDR1 SGHTA and CDR2 FQGTGA. The CDR3 sequence is 16 residues long. DNA for the CDR3: TGTGCCAGCAGCTTAATGAGCTCGTCTGGGACCAACGTCCTGACTTTC. It codes for CASSLMSSSGTNVLTF.

This sequence joins TRBV5-5 and TRBJ1-6; 10 nucleotides align to TRBD1. Trimming cost V 3 bases and J 0 bases; bases outside gene matches: 9. CDR1 and CDR2 from the germline V gene are SGHKS and YYEKEE (reference sequence). The CDR3 length is 19 residues. The CDR3 DNA follows: TGTGCCAGCAGCTGGCCGGGACAGGGGATCGGCTCCTATAATTCACCCCTCCACTTT. It yields the protein CASSWPGQGIGSYNSPLHF. Drawing the rest from reference TRBV5-5 and TRBJ1-6, the complete variable domain is DAGVTQSPTHLIKTRGQQVTLRCSPISGHKSVSWYQQVLGQGPQFIFQYYEKEERGRGNFPDRFSARQFPNYSSELNVNALLLGDSALYLCASSWPGQGIGSYNSPLHFGNGTRLTVT.

The chain joins TRBV24-1 to TRBJ2-1, with 11 nucleotides matching TRBD2. CDR1 is KGHDR and CDR2 is SFDVKD in the germline V gene. The CDR3 runs 16 residues. V shed 4 bases and J 5 bases; nucleotides not matched to a gene: 6. CDR3 sequence: CATSDPGTSGNNEQFF. CDR3 coding DNA: TGTGCCACCAGTGACCCGGGGACTAGCGGAAACAATGAGCAGTTCTTC.

This clonotype was detected a few times. V and J are TRBV7-2 and TRBJ2-2; D ambiguous. V was shortened by 5 bases and J by 2 bases, with 12 bases between the two germline ends. The germline V gene encodes CDR1 SGHTA and CDR2 FQGNSA. There are 15 residues in the CDR3. CDR3: CASSGRLGNTGELFF. For the CDR3, the DNA is TGTGCCAGCAGCGGCAGGCTGGGCAACACCGGGGAGCTGTTTTTT.

The CDR3 is CASSPNPRLLHEQYF. The CDR3 bases are TGTGCCAGCAGTCCGAACCCTCGGTTACTCCACGAGCAGTACTTC. The chain joins TRBV12-3 or TRBV12-4 to TRBJ2-7; the D is unclear. This CDR3 contains 15 residues. Trimming left V 5 bases short and J 5 bases short, with 19 bases between.

This sequence joins TRBV3-1 and TRBJ2-5, with D unresolved. Trimming removed 4 bases from V and 1 base from J, with 13 bases in between. Germline loops: CDR1 LGHDT, CDR2 YNNKEL (reference sequence). The CDR3 has 15 amino acids. Written as DNA, the CDR3 is TGTGCCAGCAGCCCTTTACACCTTGGCCAAGAGACCCAGTACTTC. It translates to CASSPLHLGQETQYF.

The CDR3, as DNA: TGTGCCAGCAGTTTGCCAGGCCGCGCTGTCACCTTC. Its protein product is CASSLPGRAVTF. This chain joins TRBV27 and TRBJ1-2; no clear D. This CDR3 has 12 residues. The V end lost 3 bases, the J end lost 13 bases, and 15 bases lay between the germline ends. The germline V gene has CDR1 MNHEY and CDR2 SMNVEV (reference sequence).

The rearrangement uses TRBV10-3 and TRBJ1-1; maybe TRBD1 (6 bases). CDR3 length: 18 residues. Deletions cut 10 bases from V and 1 base from J, with 28 bases between. Germline V gives CDR1 ENHRY, CDR2 SYGVKD. CDR3 protein: CATRRHGETGTPNTEAFF. Here the CDR3 DNA reads TGTGCCACCAGACGCCACGGTGAAACCGGGACACCGAACACTGAAGCTTTCTTT.

The J gene is TRBJ2-1, the V gene TRBV20-1, with TRBD1 as a possible D gene (6 bases). The CDR3 is made up of 13 amino acids. The V gene's germline CDR1 is DFQATT and CDR2 SNEGSKA (reference sequence). Trimming took off 5 bases at V and 2 bases at J, with 10 bases between the two ends. The CDR3 is CSAQGSTYNEQFF. CDR3 in DNA: TGCAGTGCTCAGGGGAGTACCTACAATGAGCAGTTCTTC.

This CDR3 reads CASSLRGTRQAFF. Here the CDR3 DNA reads TGCGCCAGCAGCTTGCGCGGGACCCGGCAAGCTTTCTTT. The V and J genes are TRBV5-1 and TRBJ1-1, with TRBD1 as a possible D gene (5 bases). The V gene's germline CDR1 is SGHRS and CDR2 YFSETQ. CDR3 length equals 13 residues. V dropped 1 base and J dropped 9 bases, with 13 bases sitting between them.

This chain connects TRBV28 to TRBJ2-4; D possibly corresponds to TRBD1 (6 bases). Deletions cut 4 bases from V and 3 bases from J, with 16 bases between. This CDR3 has 16 amino acids. Germline lookup yields CDR1 MDHEN and CDR2 SYDVKM. In DNA form, the CDR3 reads TGTGCCAGCAGTTCGTCGTGGGGACAAGTCAAAAACATTCAGTACTTC. This gives the protein CASSSSWGQVKNIQYF.

The chain employs TRBV2 and TRBJ2-7; 7 bases align to TRBD1. CDR1 is SNHLY and CDR2 is FYNNEI in the germline V gene. The V segment lost 3 bases and the J segment 4 bases; nucleotides outside the gene matches: 6. This CDR3 contains 14 residues. In DNA, the CDR3 is TGTGCCAGCAGTGATCCGGGACAGCTTTACGAGCAGTACTTC. This gives the protein CASSDPGQLYEQYF.

The chain links TRBV4-1 to TRBJ2-4, with D perhaps TRBD1 (5 bases). The germline CDR1 and CDR2 sequences are MGHRA and YSYEKL. Deletions cut 4 bases from V and 1 base from J, with 11 bases between. The CDR3 is 15 residues long. The CDR3 DNA reads TGCGCCAGCAGCCCTTCGACAGCCGCCAAAAACATTCAGTACTTC. Translating it yields CASSPSTAAKNIQYF.

The CDR3 sequence: CASSSSGRLTYEQYF. The CDR3 DNA is TGTGCCAGCAGCTCAAGTGGTAGATTGACCTACGAGCAGTACTTC. The rearrangement joins TRBV13 to TRBJ2-7; no clear D. Germline V gives CDR1 PRHDT, CDR2 FYEKMQ (reference sequence). V lost 4 bases, J lost 2 bases, and 15 bases lay in between. CDR3 size: 15 residues.

The V gene is TRBV4-1, the J gene TRBJ1-2; TRBD1 matches at 8 bases. The length of the CDR3 is 17 residues. Germline CDR1 MGHRA, CDR2 YSYEKL. J was trimmed by 5 bases and V by 0 bases; bases with no gene match: 11. CDR3 sequence reads: CASSQDRQDRAIYGYTF. CDR3 DNA sequence: TGCGCCAGCAGCCAAGATCGTCAGGACAGGGCAATATATGGCTACACCTTC.

This chain joins TRBV19 and TRBJ2-7; D possibly matches TRBD1 or TRBD2 (5 bases each). In germline, CDR1 is LNHDA, CDR2 SQIVND (reference sequence). The CDR3 runs 17 residues. Deletions cut 1 base from V and 0 bases from J, with 16 bases between. CDR3 nucleotide sequence: TGTGCCAGTAGTATAGCCGGTACGGCAGGGAGCTCCTACGAGCAGTACTTC. Translation gives CASSIAGTAGSSYEQYF.

The chain joins TRBV11-2 to TRBJ2-5; D is unresolved. Trimming shortened V by 2 bases and J by 6 bases, and 10 bases separated the two germline ends. This CDR3 has 13 residues. Germline V gene sequence: CDR1 SGHAT, CDR2 FQNNGV. CDR3 sequence: CASSLIVIQTQYF. CDR3 DNA sequence: TGTGCCAGCAGCTTAATCGTGATTCAGACCCAGTACTTC.

This chain links TRBV2 with TRBJ2-1; 11 bases match TRBD2. Germline V lookup: CDR1 SNHLY, CDR2 FYNNEI. The V and J ends lost 2 bases and 8 bases, in that order; junction bases with no gene match: 2. CDR3 length: 14 residues. This CDR3 reads CASSETSGGDEQFF. The CDR3 DNA reads as TGTGCCAGCAGTGAAACTAGCGGGGGCGATGAGCAGTTCTTC.

With respect to this clonotype: A much larger clone lies one base from this, so it may be a read error. V usage is TRBV5-8 and J usage is TRBJ1-2, with TRBD1 as a possible D gene (5 bases). Per the germline V gene, CDR1 is SGHTS and CDR2 is YDEGEE. The CDR3 consists of 13 residues. The CDR3 region has the DNA TGTGCCAGCAGACCGCGGGGGAACTATGACTACACCTTC. Amino acids: CASRPRGNYDYTF. The full variable domain, rest sourced from reference TRBV5-8 and TRBJ1-2, is EAGVTQSPTHLIKTRGQQATLRCSPISGHTSVYWYQQALGLGLQFLLWYDEGEERNRGNFPPRFSGRQFPNYSSELNVNALELEDSALYLCASRPRGNYDYTFGSGTRLTVV.

This chain connects TRBV12-3 or TRBV12-4 to TRBJ1-4, with D possibly TRBD1 on 5 matching bases. CDR3 length equals 11 residues. V was shortened by 4 bases and J by 11 bases, with 8 bases between the two germline ends. The CDR3, as DNA: TGTGCCAGCAGTTCGACAGATAAACTGTTTTTT. This encodes CASSSTDKLFF.

The chain has TRBV24-1 and TRBJ2-3; D is perhaps TRBD1 or TRBD2 (5 bases each). CDR1 and CDR2 (germline): KGHDR, SFDVKD. The CDR3 covers 17 residues. V lost 0 bases, J lost 3 bases, and 15 bases lay in between. In DNA form, the CDR3 reads TGTGCCACCAGTGATTTGGGGGGAAGTGGCGAAACAGATACGCAGTATTTT. Translated, it gives CATSDLGGSGETDTQYF.

This clonotype was seen a handful of times. The chain joins TRBV7-2 to TRBJ2-5, with D perhaps matching TRBD2 (5 bases). Germline CDR1 is SGHTA and CDR2 is FQGNSA. Trimming stripped 7 bases from V and 0 bases from J, with 15 bases between. This CDR3 spans 15 amino acids. In nucleotides, the CDR3 is TGTGCCAGCACCTCGACCGGGGTGTACCAAGAGACCCAGTACTTC. This translates into CASTSTGVYQETQYF.

The chain links TRBV27 to TRBJ1-1, with a tentative D call TRBD1 (6 bases). The CDR3 sequence is 13 residues long. The V end was cut by 6 bases, the J end by 8 bases, with 16 bases between. Germline CDR1 reads MNHEY; CDR2 reads SMNVEV (reference sequence). The CDR3 nucleotides read TGTGCCAGCAGCTTTTCCCGGGGGCTGGAAGCTTTCTTT. This sequence encodes CASSFSRGLEAFF.

The V call is TRBV7-2, the J call TRBJ2-7, with 11 bases lining up with TRBD2. With V trimmed by 5 bases and J by 2 bases, 8 bases remained unmatched. This CDR3 contains 16 residues. Germline V gene lookup returns CDR1 SGHTA and CDR2 FQGNSA. This CDR3 reads CASSPTSGGWAYEQYF. CDR3 in DNA: TGTGCCAGCAGCCCTACTAGCGGGGGATGGGCCTACGAGCAGTACTTC. The variable domain in full, completed from reference TRBV7-2 and TRBJ2-7, reads GAGVSQSPSNKVTEKGKDVELRCDPISGHTALYWYRQSLGQGLEFLIYFQGNSAPDKSGLPSDRFSAERTGGSVSTLTIQRTQQEDSAVYLCASSPTSGGWAYEQYFGPGTRLTVT.